The 26 T cell receptor beta chains in this list originate from one sample, sequenced in a study of blood T cell repertoires in COVID-19. Here immunoSEQ multiplex PCR was the method, and the copy in TCRdb shows in-frame clones only, minus some. The sample contains 330,000 or so clones, around 87% of which appear only once. Sequencing input: PBMCs or T cells enriched from blood (not recorded which). The receptors stem from a man between 35 and 55 years old in a cohort exposed to, infected with or recovered from COVID-19 (not recorded which).

V and J are TRBV4-1 and TRBJ1-5, with a tentative D call TRBD1 (5 bases). The CDR3 covers 20 residues. Trimming stripped 2 bases from V and 1 base from J, with 24 bases between. The germline V gene has CDR1 MGHRA and CDR2 YSYEKL. CDR3 in amino acids: CASSQPRGDSYSGSNQPQHF. The CDR3 nucleotides read TGCGCCAGCAGCCAACCCCGAGGGGACTCCTACTCGGGGAGCAATCAGCCCCAGCATTTT.

The genes are TRBV28 and TRBJ1-1; 7 positions match TRBD1. V gave up 2 bases and J gave up 0 bases; unmatched junction bases: 9. Germline V gene lookup returns CDR1 MDHEN and CDR2 SYDVKM. This CDR3 region has 17 residues. CDR3 coding DNA: TGTGCCAGCAGTTTACGACGCTCCGGGACAGTGAACACTGAAGCTTTCTTT. The encoded protein is CASSLRRSGTVNTEAFF.

This clone was detected once. The chain carries TRBV4-2 and TRBJ1-1; maybe TRBD1 (6 bases). Germline CDR1 is LGHNA and CDR2 is YNFKEQ. This CDR3 spans 14 amino acids. V lost 0 bases to trimming and J lost 4 bases, with 9 bases between them. This CDR3 is CASSQDRRGTEAFF. DNA for the CDR3: TGTGCCAGCAGCCAAGATCGCAGGGGCACTGAAGCTTTCTTT.

This clone showed up just once. V gene TRBV28 combines with J gene TRBJ1-2; TRBD1 might be the D (6 bases). CDR1 and CDR2 (germline): MDHEN, SYDVKM. The CDR3 covers 13 residues. Trimming stripped 3 bases from V and 3 bases from J, with 8 bases between. The CDR3 spells CASSFPGDYGYTF. CDR3 DNA: TGTGCCAGCAGTTTTCCAGGGGACTATGGCTACACCTTC.

The CDR3 DNA sequence: TGCGCCAGCAGCTTGGGACAGGCGGACACTGAAGCTTTCTTT. It encodes CASSLGQADTEAFF. The rearrangement joins TRBV5-1 to TRBJ1-1; a possible D gene is TRBD1 (6 bases). Germline-derived CDR1 and CDR2 are SGHRS and YFSETQ. The CDR3 extends over 14 amino acids. The V gene lost 0 bases and the J gene lost 3 bases, with 9 bases spanning the gap. Full variable domain (outside the CDR3, taken from reference TRBV5-1 and TRBJ1-1): KAGVTQTPRYLIKTRGQQVTLSCSPISGHRSVSWYQQTPGQGLQFLFEYFSETQRNKGNFPGRFSGRQFSNSRSEMNVSTLELGDSALYLCASSLGQADTEAFFGQGTRLTVV.

In DNA form, the CDR3 reads TGTGCCAGCTCACCGGACCCTAGCTCACCCCTCCACTTT. Translated: CASSPDPSSPLHF. This chain uses TRBV18 with TRBJ1-6; no clear D. CDR1 and CDR2 (germline): KGHSH, LQKENI. The CDR3 is 13 residues long. V was trimmed by 3 bases and J by 10 bases, leaving 10 bases between them.

The chain links TRBV20-1 to TRBJ2-2; perhaps TRBD2 as D (6 bases). The germline V and J ends were trimmed by 3 bases and 1 base, with 12 bases remaining between them. Germline V gives CDR1 DFQATT, CDR2 SNEGSKA (reference sequence). The length of the CDR3 is 15 residues. CDR3 sequence reads: CSASSGFENTGELFF. In nucleotides, the CDR3 is TGCAGTGCTAGTAGCGGATTCGAGAACACCGGGGAGCTGTTTTTT.

This chain joins TRBV11-2 and TRBJ1-2; a weak D match, TRBD1 (5 bases). The V gene's germline CDR1 is SGHAT and CDR2 FQNNGV. The CDR3 runs 14 residues. The V gene lost 1 base and the J gene lost 0 bases, with 6 bases spanning the gap. The CDR3 DNA sequence: TGTGCCAGCAGCTTAGTACAGGCTAACTATGGCTACACCTTC. Translating it yields CASSLVQANYGYTF.

The chain couples TRBV4-2 to TRBJ2-7, with 12 bases fitting TRBD2. The germline gives CDR1 LGHNA, CDR2 YNFKEQ. There are 17 residues in the CDR3. V lost 1 base, J lost 3 bases, and 7 bases stayed unmatched. This CDR3 reads CASSQGPSGGGNYEQYF. The CDR3 DNA reads TGTGCCAGCAGCCAAGGCCCTAGCGGGGGGGGGAACTACGAGCAGTACTTC.

V gene TRBV19 combines with J gene TRBJ2-7, with 10 bases matching TRBD2. CDR1 is LNHDA and CDR2 is SQIVND in the germline V gene (reference sequence). V was pared by 3 bases and J by 1 base, with 3 bases of the junction left unmatched. CDR3 length equals 15 residues. This CDR3 is CASSMGTSASYEQYF. As DNA, the CDR3 is TGTGCCAGTAGTATGGGGACTAGCGCTTCCTACGAGCAGTACTTC.

The V gene is TRBV18, the J gene TRBJ2-3, with 9 bases aligning to TRBD1. Germline V gene sequence: CDR1 KGHSH, CDR2 LQKENI. J was trimmed by 3 bases and V by 3 bases; bases with no gene match: 4. The CDR3 runs 15 residues. CDR3 amino acids: CASSPGTGLTDTQYF. The CDR3 DNA follows: TGTGCCAGCTCACCGGGGACAGGGTTGACAGATACGCAGTATTTT.

The chain couples TRBV18 to TRBJ1-6, with D possibly being TRBD1 (6 bases). With 1 base removed from V and 5 bases from J, the gap between germline ends came to 9 bases. The CDR3 extends over 15 amino acids. Germline V gene sequence: CDR1 KGHSH, CDR2 LQKENI. CDR3 nucleotides: TGTGCCAGCTCACCACGACAGGTTAATAATTCACCCCTCCACTTT. The encoded protein is CASSPRQVNNSPLHF. Full variable domain (rest looked up from reference TRBV18 and TRBJ1-6): NAGVMQNPRHLVRRRGQEARLRCSPMKGHSHVYWYRQLPEEGLKFMVYLQKENIIDESGMPKERFSAEFPKEGPSILRIQQVVRGDSAAYFCASSPRQVNNSPLHFGNGTRLTVT.

The rearrangement uses TRBV6-5 and TRBJ2-7, with TRBD2 identical over 12 bases. Looked up from germline, CDR1 is MNHEY and CDR2 is SVGAGI. The CDR3 is 15 amino acids. After removal of 6 bases from V and 3 bases from J, the junction contained 6 bases not matched to a gene. The CDR3 bases are TGTGCCAGCAGGCCGACTAGCGGGAGTATCTACGAGCAGTACTTC. Translated: CASRPTSGSIYEQYF.

The chain recombines TRBV2 with TRBJ2-2; 9 bases agree with TRBD1. Germline assignment: CDR1 SNHLY and CDR2 FYNNEI. The CDR3 is 17 residues long. V was pared by 4 bases and J by 1 base, with 7 bases of the junction left unmatched. This CDR3 is CASSARDRALNTGELFF. CDR3 nucleotide sequence: TGTGCCAGCAGTGCCCGGGACAGGGCGTTGAACACCGGGGAGCTGTTTTTT.

This clone has a handful of counts. V gene TRBV20-1 combines with J gene TRBJ2-1; 7 bases line up with TRBD2. Germline V CDR1 and CDR2: DFQATT, SNEGSKA (reference sequence). CDR3 length: 15 residues. With 3 bases clipped from V and 12 bases from J, the junction kept 17 bases outside the gene matches. The CDR3 DNA is TGCAGTGCTAGTCAAGCGGTAGGCCGATCGGGGGGGCAGTTCTTC. It encodes CSASQAVGRSGGQFF.

The chain recombines TRBV5-1 with TRBJ2-6; D is perhaps TRBD2 (6 bases). CDR1 SGHRS and CDR2 YFSETQ come from the germline V gene. Trimming cost V 5 bases and J 0 bases, with 6 bases left between them. The CDR3 totals 14 residues. This CDR3 reads CASREGSGANVLTF. CDR3 coding DNA: TGCGCCAGCAGGGAGGGCTCTGGGGCCAACGTCCTGACTTTC.

The rearrangement joins TRBV19 to TRBJ1-2, with D uncertain. V was cut by 7 bases and J by 2 bases, with 17 bases left in between. Looked up from germline, CDR1 is LNHDA and CDR2 is SQIVND (reference sequence). The CDR3 consists of 15 residues. This CDR3 is CASIYTGSLNYGYTF. CDR3 bases: TGTGCCAGTATCTATACCGGGAGCTTGAACTATGGCTACACCTTC.

This clone was detected once. Other DNA sequences from this sample encode an identical CDR3 as well. The chain combines TRBV11-2 with TRBJ2-7, with D possibly being TRBD2 (5 bases). Trimming stripped 1 base from V and 0 bases from J, with 10 bases between. CDR1 and CDR2 from the germline V gene are SGHAT and FQNNGV. The CDR3 totals 15 residues. The CDR3: CASSLGSGSSYEQYF. The CDR3 coding sequence is TGTGCCAGCAGCTTAGGATCGGGGAGCTCCTACGAGCAGTACTTC.

The rearrangement uses TRBV4-1 and TRBJ2-3; tentative D call: TRBD2 (7 bases). Trimming cost V 3 bases and J 0 bases, with 10 bases left between them. CDR1 is MGHRA, CDR2 YSYEKL, per germline. The CDR3 is made up of 15 amino acids. In DNA form, the CDR3 reads TGCGCCAGCAGCCAGCGGGGGCTTAGCACAGATACGCAGTATTTT. Protein: CASSQRGLSTDTQYF.

The rearrangement uses TRBV11-1 and TRBJ2-4, with D perhaps matching TRBD1 (6 bases). V lost 5 bases to trimming and J lost 6 bases, with 11 bases between them. This CDR3 is built from 13 residues. The germline V gene encodes CDR1 SGHAT and CDR2 FQDESV (reference sequence). The CDR3 region has the DNA TGTGCCAGCAGCCCATCCAGGGGAAACATTCAGTACTTC. Translation gives CASSPSRGNIQYF.

The rearrangement links TRBV9 to TRBJ2-4; 9 bases align to TRBD2. There are 17 residues in the CDR3. The J segment lost 4 bases and the V segment lost 4 bases, leaving 12 bases of the junction unmatched. CDR1 and CDR2 from the germline V gene are SGDLS and YYNGEE. CDR3: CASSTLATSGSKNIQYF. The CDR3 DNA sequence: TGTGCCAGCAGCACTCTCGCGACTAGCGGCTCTAAAAACATTCAGTACTTC.

The chain is built from TRBV20-1 and TRBJ1-2; maybe TRBD1 (6 bases). The CDR3 extends over 13 amino acids. Germline-derived CDR1 and CDR2 are DFQATT and SNEGSKA (reference sequence). Trimming removed 3 bases from V and 6 bases from J, with 14 bases in between. The CDR3 sequence: CSASGGTFHGYTF. CDR3 nucleotides: TGCAGTGCTAGTGGAGGGACATTTCATGGCTACACCTTC.

With regard to this clone: The identical CDR3 is also encoded by other nucleotide sequences in the sample. The chain couples TRBV18 to TRBJ2-5, with D perhaps TRBD2 (5 bases). Germline CDR1 and CDR2: KGHSH and LQKENI. The germline V and J ends were trimmed by 2 bases and 8 bases, with 12 bases remaining between them. This CDR3 region has 13 residues. The CDR3 nucleotides are TGTGCCAGCTCACCAACTAACGGGGAAACCCAGTACTTC. Its translation: CASSPTNGETQYF.

The J gene is TRBJ1-1, the V gene TRBV7-8; D is possibly TRBD1 (5 bases). Looked up from germline, CDR1 is SGHVS and CDR2 is FQNEAQ. The CDR3 length is 16 residues. Trimming cost V 1 base and J 7 bases, with 19 bases left between them. The CDR3 nucleotides read TGTGCCAGCAGCTTAGAGGTTCTCCCGCAGGGCGGTGAAGCTTTCTTT. It encodes CASSLEVLPQGGEAFF.

In DNA form, the CDR3 reads TGTGCCAGTAGCGTTCTGGGGCTCCGGAACGAGCAGTACTTC. Its protein is CASSVLGLRNEQYF. This chain joins TRBV19 and TRBJ2-7; weak D call: TRBD1 (5 bases). CDR1 and CDR2 (germline): LNHDA, SQIVND (reference sequence). Trimming left V 6 bases short and J 5 bases short, with 17 bases between. CDR3 length equals 14 residues.

The sample holds one count of this clone. The chain has TRBV11-2 and TRBJ1-2; D ambiguous. Germline assignment: CDR1 SGHAT and CDR2 FQNNGV. CDR3 size: 13 residues. V was pared by 3 bases and J by 4 bases, with 9 bases between. CDR3 sequence reads: CASSFGGIYGYTF. CDR3 in DNA: TGTGCCAGCAGCTTTGGAGGGATCTATGGCTACACCTTC.